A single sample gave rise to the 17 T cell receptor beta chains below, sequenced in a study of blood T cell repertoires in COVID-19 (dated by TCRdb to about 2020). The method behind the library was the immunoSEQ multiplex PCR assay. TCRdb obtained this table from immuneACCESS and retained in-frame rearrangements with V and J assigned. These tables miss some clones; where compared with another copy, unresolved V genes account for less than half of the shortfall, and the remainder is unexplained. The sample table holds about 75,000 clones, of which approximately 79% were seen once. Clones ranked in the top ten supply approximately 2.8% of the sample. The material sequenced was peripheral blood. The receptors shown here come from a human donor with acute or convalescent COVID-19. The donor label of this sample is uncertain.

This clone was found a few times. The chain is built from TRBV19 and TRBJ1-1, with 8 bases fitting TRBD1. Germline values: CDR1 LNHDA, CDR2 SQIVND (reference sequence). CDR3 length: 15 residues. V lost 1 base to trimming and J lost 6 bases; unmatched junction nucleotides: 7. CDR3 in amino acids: CASSIGTGIAAEAFF. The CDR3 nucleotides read TGTGCCAGTAGTATAGGGACAGGGATCGCGGCTGAAGCTTTCTTT.

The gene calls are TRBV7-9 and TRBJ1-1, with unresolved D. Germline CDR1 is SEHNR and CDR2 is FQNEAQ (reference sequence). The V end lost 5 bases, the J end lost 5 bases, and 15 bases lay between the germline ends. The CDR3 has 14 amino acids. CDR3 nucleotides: TGTGCCAGCAGCGCCGGGTCGCTTATGACTGAAGCTTTCTTT. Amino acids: CASSAGSLMTEAFF.

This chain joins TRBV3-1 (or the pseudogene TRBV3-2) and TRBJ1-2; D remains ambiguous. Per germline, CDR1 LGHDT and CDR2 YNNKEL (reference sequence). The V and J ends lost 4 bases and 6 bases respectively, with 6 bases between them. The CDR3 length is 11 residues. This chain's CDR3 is CASSRADGYTF. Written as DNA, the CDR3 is TGTGCCAGCAGCCGGGCCGATGGCTACACCTTC.

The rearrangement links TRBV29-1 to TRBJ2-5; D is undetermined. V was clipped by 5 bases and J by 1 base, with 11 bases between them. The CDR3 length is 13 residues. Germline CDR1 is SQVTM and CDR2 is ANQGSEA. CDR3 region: CSVTVISQETQYF. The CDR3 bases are TGCAGCGTTACCGTCATCAGCCAAGAGACCCAGTACTTC.

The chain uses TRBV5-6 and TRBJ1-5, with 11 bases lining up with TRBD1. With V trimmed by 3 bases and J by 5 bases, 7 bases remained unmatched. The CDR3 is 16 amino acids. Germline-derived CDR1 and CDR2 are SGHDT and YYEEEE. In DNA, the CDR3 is TGTGCCAGCAGCTCCTCCGGGACAGGGGGATATCAGCCCCAGCATTTT. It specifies CASSSSGTGGYQPQHF.

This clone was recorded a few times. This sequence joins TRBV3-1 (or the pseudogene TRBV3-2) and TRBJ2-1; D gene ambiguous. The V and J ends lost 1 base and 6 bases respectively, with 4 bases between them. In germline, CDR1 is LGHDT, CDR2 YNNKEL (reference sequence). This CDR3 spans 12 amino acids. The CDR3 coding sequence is TGTGCCAGCAGCCAAGGGCTCAATGAGCAGTTCTTC. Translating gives CASSQGLNEQFF.

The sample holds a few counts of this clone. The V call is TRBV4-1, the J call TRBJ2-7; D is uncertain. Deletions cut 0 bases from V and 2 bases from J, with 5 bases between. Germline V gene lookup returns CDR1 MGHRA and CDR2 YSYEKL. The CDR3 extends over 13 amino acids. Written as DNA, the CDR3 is TGCGCCAGCAGCCAAGAAACAGCCTACGAGCAGTACTTC. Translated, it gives CASSQETAYEQYF.

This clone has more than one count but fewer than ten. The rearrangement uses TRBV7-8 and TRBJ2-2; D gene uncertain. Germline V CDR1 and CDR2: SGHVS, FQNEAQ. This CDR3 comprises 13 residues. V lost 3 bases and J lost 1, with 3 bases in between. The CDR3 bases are TGTGCCAGCAGCTTCTTGAACACCGGGGAGCTGTTTTTT. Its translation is CASSFLNTGELFF.

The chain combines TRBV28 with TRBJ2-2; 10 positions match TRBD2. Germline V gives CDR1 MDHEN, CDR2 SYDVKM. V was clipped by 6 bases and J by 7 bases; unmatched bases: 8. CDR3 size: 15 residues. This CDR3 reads CASSRAGGRFGELFF. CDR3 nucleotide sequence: TGTGCCAGCAGCCGAGCGGGAGGGCGATTCGGGGAGCTGTTTTTT.

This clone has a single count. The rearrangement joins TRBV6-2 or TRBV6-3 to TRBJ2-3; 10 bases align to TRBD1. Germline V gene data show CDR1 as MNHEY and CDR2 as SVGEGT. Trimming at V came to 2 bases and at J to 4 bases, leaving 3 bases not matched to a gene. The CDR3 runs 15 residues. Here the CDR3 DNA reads TGTGCCAGCAGTTACCTGACAGGGGGCCCAGATACGCAGTATTTT. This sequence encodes CASSYLTGGPDTQYF.

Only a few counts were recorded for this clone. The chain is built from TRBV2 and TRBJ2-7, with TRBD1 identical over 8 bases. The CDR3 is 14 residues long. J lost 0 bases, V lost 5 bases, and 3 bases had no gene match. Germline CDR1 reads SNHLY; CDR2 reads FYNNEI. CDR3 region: CASSRDRSSYEQYF. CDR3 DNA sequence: TGTGCCAGCAGTAGGGACAGGAGCTCCTACGAGCAGTACTTC.

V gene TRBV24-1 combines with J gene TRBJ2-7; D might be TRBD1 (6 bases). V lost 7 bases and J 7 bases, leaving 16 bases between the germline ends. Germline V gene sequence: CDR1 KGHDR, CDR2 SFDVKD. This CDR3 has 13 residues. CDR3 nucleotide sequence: TGTGCCACCAGAGGACAGTTGGATCAAGAGCAGTACTTC. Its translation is CATRGQLDQEQYF.

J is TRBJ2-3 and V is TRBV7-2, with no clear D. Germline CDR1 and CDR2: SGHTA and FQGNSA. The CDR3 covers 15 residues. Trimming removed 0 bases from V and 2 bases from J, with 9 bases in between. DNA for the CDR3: TGTGCCAGCAGCTTAGCGGCAACCTCCACAGATACGCAGTATTTT. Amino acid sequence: CASSLAATSTDTQYF.

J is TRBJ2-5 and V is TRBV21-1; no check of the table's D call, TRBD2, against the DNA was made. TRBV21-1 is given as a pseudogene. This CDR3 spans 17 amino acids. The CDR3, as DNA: TGTGCCAGCAGCAACCGGACTAGCGGGGGATACCAAGAGACCCAGTACTTC. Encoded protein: CASSNRTSGGYQETQYF.

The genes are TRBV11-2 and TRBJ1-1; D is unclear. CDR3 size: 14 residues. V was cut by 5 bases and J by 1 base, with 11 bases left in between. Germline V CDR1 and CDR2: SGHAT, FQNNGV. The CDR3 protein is CASSRTAGNTEAFF. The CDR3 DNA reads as TGTGCCAGCAGCCGGACCGCGGGGAACACTGAAGCTTTCTTT.

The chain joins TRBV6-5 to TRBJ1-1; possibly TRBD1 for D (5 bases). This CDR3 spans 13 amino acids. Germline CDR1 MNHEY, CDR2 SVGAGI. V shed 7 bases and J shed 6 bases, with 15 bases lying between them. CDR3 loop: CASNPGGRAEAFF. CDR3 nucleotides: TGTGCCAGCAACCCGGGGGGGAGGGCTGAAGCTTTCTTT.

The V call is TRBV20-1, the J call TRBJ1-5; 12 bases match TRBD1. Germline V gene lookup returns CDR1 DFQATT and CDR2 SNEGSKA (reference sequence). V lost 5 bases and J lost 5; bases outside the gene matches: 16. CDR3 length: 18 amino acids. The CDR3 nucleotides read TGCAGTGCTCGTGGCCCACTAGCGGGACAGGGGGCGCATCAGCCCCAGCATTTT. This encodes CSARGPLAGQGAHQPQHF.